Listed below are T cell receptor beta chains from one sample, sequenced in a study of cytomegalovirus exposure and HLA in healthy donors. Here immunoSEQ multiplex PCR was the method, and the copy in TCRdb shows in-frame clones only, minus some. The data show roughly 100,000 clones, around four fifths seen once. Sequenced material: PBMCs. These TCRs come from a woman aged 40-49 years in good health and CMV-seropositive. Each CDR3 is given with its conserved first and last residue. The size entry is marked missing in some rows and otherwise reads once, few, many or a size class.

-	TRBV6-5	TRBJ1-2	CASSYGPGDGYTF
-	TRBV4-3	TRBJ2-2	CASSQDQGFRTGELFF
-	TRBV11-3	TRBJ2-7	CASSSDSYEQYF
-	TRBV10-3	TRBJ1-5	CATQGNSNQPQHF
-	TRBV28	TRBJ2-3	CASRETGDLSDTQYF
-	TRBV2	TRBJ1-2	CASSETGSVSYGYTF
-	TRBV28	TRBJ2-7	CASSLPRPGQVSSYEQYF
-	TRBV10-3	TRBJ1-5	CAISLTVDQPQHF
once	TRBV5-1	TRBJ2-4	CASSLDPGGDIQYF
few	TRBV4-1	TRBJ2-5	CASSQVWLSETQYF
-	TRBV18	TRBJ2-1	CASSPTTGETEQFF
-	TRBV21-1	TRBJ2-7	CASSTGKGLAGRYEQYF
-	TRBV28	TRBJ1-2	CASSQTDSGYTF
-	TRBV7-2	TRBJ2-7	CASSFSYVTGGRSEQYF
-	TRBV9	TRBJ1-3	CASSVSESSGNTIYF
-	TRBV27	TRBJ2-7	CASSTSGRLDEQYF
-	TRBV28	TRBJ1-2	CASSLSAVRRVFDGYTF
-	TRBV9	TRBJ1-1	CASSVGAGGGPEAFF
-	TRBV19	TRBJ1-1	CASNQGIWLNTEAFF
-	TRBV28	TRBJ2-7	CASMPGDRGAYEQYF
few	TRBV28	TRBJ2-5	CASRYTGAIQETQYF
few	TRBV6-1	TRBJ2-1	CASSPTGDEQFF
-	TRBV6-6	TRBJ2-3	CASSYTGGRGDTQYF
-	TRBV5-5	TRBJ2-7	CASSPGTHYEQYF
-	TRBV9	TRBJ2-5	CASSVAGRGETQYF
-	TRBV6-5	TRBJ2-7	CASSYVRAHHKEQYF
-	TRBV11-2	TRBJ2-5	CASSLGDHQETQYF
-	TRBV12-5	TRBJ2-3	CASDPYRSAPIGDTQYF
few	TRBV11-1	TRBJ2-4	CASSLGLAGGENIQYF
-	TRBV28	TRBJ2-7	CASRGGTSGRVGYEQYF
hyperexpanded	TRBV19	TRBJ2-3	CASSIDLAEPSSTDTQYF
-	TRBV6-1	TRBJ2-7	CASSPGTSGENEQYF
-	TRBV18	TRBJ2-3	CASSPRGLAGGQDTQYF
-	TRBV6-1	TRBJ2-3	CASMRLAGGTDTQYF
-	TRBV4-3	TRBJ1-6	CASSTGDTQGSPLHF
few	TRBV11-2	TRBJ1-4	CASSLNHRGRYEKLFF
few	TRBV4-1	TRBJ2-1	CASSQVAGGLYNEQFF
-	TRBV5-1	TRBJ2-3	CASSLGPSGSSPTDTQYF
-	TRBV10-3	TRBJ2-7	CAISGDRGSAYEQYF
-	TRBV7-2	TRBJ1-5	CASSPLGGSNQPQHF